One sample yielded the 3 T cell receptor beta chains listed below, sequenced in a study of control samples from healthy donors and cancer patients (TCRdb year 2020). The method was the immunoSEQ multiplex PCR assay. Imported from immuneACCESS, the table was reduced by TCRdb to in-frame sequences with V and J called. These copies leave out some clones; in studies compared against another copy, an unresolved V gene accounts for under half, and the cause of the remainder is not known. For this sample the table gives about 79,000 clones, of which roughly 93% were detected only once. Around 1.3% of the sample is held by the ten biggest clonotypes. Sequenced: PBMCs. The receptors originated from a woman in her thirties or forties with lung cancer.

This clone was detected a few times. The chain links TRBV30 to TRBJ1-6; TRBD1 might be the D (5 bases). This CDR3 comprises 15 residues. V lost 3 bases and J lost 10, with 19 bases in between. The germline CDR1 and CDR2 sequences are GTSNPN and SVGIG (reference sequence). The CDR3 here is CAWRPPGTSNSPLHF. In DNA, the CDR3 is TGTGCCTGGAGGCCCCCCGGGACCTCGAACTCACCCCTCCACTTT.

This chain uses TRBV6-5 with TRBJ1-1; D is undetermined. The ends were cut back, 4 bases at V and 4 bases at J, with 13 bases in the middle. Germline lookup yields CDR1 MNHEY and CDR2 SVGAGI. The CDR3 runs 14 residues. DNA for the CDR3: TGTGCCAGCAGTTTCACCGGAGGAGTCACTGAAGCTTTCTTT. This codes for CASSFTGGVTEAFF.

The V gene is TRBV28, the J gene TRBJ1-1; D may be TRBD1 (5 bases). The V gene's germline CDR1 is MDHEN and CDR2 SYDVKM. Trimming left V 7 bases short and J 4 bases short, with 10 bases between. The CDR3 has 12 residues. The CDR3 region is CASIFGGTEAFF. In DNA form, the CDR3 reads TGTGCCAGCATATTCGGGGGCACTGAAGCTTTCTTT.